This T cell receptor beta chain was retrieved from a study of technical replicates of blood from a few donors. Here immunoSEQ multiplex PCR was the method, and the copy in TCRdb shows in-frame clones only, minus some. This repertoire shows 45,000 to 60,000 clones, 91% found once; its top ten account for around 3.9%. This CDR3 spans 13 amino acids. The germline CDR1 and CDR2 sequences are SGDLS and YYNGEE. V shed 3 bases and J 8 bases; nucleotides not matched to a gene: 5. The genes are TRBV9 and TRBJ1-2, with 9 bases fitting TRBD1. The sample comprised PBMCs. This receptor was obtained from a human donor in good health. Some clones in this sample may be carry-over from other donors' samples. The CDR3 spells CASSGRTGVGYTF. The CDR3 region has the DNA TGTGCCAGCAGCGGACGGACAGGGGTCGGCTACACCTTC. Based on the CDR3 plus reference TRBV9 and TRBJ1-2, the full variable domain is DSGVTQTPKHLITATGQRVTLRCSPRSGDLSVYWYQQSLDQGLQFLIQYYNGEERAKGNILERFSAQQFPDLHSELNLSSLELGDSALYFCASSGRTGVGYTFGSGTRLTVV.